The text below deals with one TCR beta chain. The sample is drawn from a study of shared clonotypes between healthy human individuals. Clones were read by immunoSEQ multiplex PCR, and TCRdb kept only the in-frame ones, dropping some. Of fewer than 650,000 clones in the sample, 76% were seen once. The sequenced sample consisted of PBMCs. The receptor was isolated from a woman aged 40 to 55 in good health. Some clones in this sample may be carry-over from other donors' samples.

DNA for the CDR3: TGTGCCAGCAGTGTGGGGGGGATCGCCAATCAGCCCCAGCATTTT. Translated, it gives CASSVGGIANQPQHF. The chain combines TRBV2 with TRBJ1-5, with a weak D call TRBD1 (5 bases). Germline CDR1 is SNHLY and CDR2 is FYNNEI. The CDR3 loop spans 15 amino acids. V was shortened by 4 bases and J by 3 bases, with 13 bases between the two germline ends.